Listed below are T cell receptor beta chains from one sample, sequenced in a study of CD8 T cells in Susac syndrome. MiXCR, run by TCRdb on the immunoSEQ multiplex PCR reads, gives a single entry per CDR3 protein. The repertoire has a few hundred thousand distinct CDR3 sequences, about 90% of them found once; the top ten carry less than 0.08%. The specimen sequenced was CD4+ T cells from PBMCs. These receptor sequences come from a human donor with multiple sclerosis. Each CDR3 is given with its conserved first and last residue. A D gene is named only where the DNA matches it firmly. Clone size appears in some rows only: once, few, many, or a class for an expanded clone.

D gene	V gene	J gene	clone size	CDR3 protein	CDR3 DNA
TRBD2	TRBV5-6	TRBJ2-1	NA	CASSLAGAGGSYNEQFF	TGTGCCAGCAGCTTGGCCGGTGCGGGGGGCTCCTACAATGAGCAGTTCTTC
TRBD1	TRBV20-1	TRBJ2-7	NA	CSARDRTGLYEQYF	TGCAGTGCTAGAGATAGGACAGGGCTATACGAGCAGTACTTC
NA	TRBV4-3	TRBJ2-7	NA	CASSRLLTGSYEQYF	TGCGCCAGCAGCCGACTATTGACCGGATCCTACGAGCAGTACTTC
NA	TRBV5-1	TRBJ2-1	NA	CASCYPGQFNEQFF	TGCGCCAGTTGTTACCCGGGACAATTCAATGAGCAGTTCTTC
TRBD1	TRBV11-3	TRBJ2-7	NA	CASSLAGGAEQYF	TGTGCCAGCAGCTTGGCAGGGGGCGCCGAGCAGTACTTC
TRBD2	TRBV7-9	TRBJ2-1	NA	CASSLRVAGSEQFF	TGTGCCAGCAGCTTAAGAGTAGCGGGAAGTGAGCAGTTCTTC
TRBD2	TRBV4-1	TRBJ2-7	NA	CASSRAIAGGDSYEQYF	TGCGCCAGCAGCCGCGCCATAGCGGGAGGCGACTCCTACGAGCAGTACTTC
NA	TRBV23-1	TRBJ1-4	NA	CASSRGGAEKLFF	TGCGCCAGCAGTCGAGGGGGAGCCGAAAAACTGTTTTTT
TRBD1	TRBV3-1	TRBJ2-5	NA	CASSPDRGTQYF	TGTGCCAGCAGCCCGGACAGGGGGACCCAGTACTTC
NA	TRBV11-1	TRBJ2-1	NA	CASSLENLQGPRGSYNEQFF	TGTGCCAGCAGCTTAGAGAATCTTCAAGGACCGAGGGGCTCCTACAATGAGCAGTTCTTC
TRBD1	TRBV6-2/TRBV6-3	TRBJ1-1	once	CASSYSTGSREAFF	TGTGCCAGCAGTTACTCGACAGGGAGTCGTGAGGCTTTCTTT
NA	TRBV7-8	TRBJ2-4	NA	CASSPRRTRNIQYF	TGTGCCAGCAGCCCCCGTAGGACAAGAAACATTCAGTACTTC
TRBD1	TRBV6-6	TRBJ2-5	NA	CASSYGRGETQYF	TGTGCCAGCAGTTACGGCAGGGGGGAGACCCAGTACTTC
NA	TRBV30	TRBJ1-4	NA	CAWAEDSPTIKGKLFF	TGTGCCTGGGCTGAGGACAGCCCAACGATTAAGGGAAAACTGTTTTTT
NA	TRBV11-3	TRBJ2-1	NA	CASSLERDNEQFF	TGTGCCAGCAGCTTAGAGCGCGACAATGAGCAGTTCTTC
NA	TRBV3-1	TRBJ2-1	NA	CASSQGGTTVAEQFF	TGTGCCAGCAGCCAAGGGGGAACAACAGTGGCTGAGCAGTTCTTC
TRBD2	TRBV4-1	TRBJ2-5	NA	CASSQKGSGGQETQYF	TGCGCCAGCAGCCAAAAGGGTAGCGGGGGCCAAGAGACCCAGTACTTC
NA	TRBV4-2	TRBJ2-7	once	CASSQDRVPLAYEQYF	TGTGCCAGCAGCCAAGACAGGGTCCCTCTAGCCTACGAGCAGTACTTC
NA	TRBV7-9	TRBJ1-3	NA	CASGPGRLSENTIYF	TGTGCCAGCGGTCCGGGGAGACTCTCTGAAAACACCATATATTTT
NA	TRBV5-4	TRBJ2-3	once	CASSYKGGTDTQYF	TGTGCCAGCAGTTACAAAGGCGGCACAGATACGCAGTATTTT
NA	TRBV29-1	TRBJ1-3	NA	CSANIADSTIYF	TGCAGCGCCAATATCGCGGATAGCACCATATATTTT
NA	TRBV6-6	TRBJ2-5	NA	CASSYSRGVGETQYF	TGTGCCAGCAGTTACTCGAGAGGGGTAGGGGAGACCCAGTACTTC
NA	TRBV3-1	TRBJ1-1	NA	CASSILGGDTEAFF	TGTGCCAGCAGCATCCTGGGGGGCGACACTGAAGCTTTCTTT
NA	TRBV5-6	TRBJ1-2	NA	CASSLEGLPYGYTF	TGTGCCAGCAGCTTGGAGGGTCTTCCCTATGGCTACACCTTC
TRBD1	TRBV7-9	TRBJ2-3	NA	CASSWDRFTDTQYF	TGTGCCAGCAGCTGGGACAGATTCACAGATACGCAGTATTTT
TRBD2	TRBV2	TRBJ2-7	NA	CASSELTGLWEQYF	TGTGCCAGCAGTGAATTAACGGGACTATGGGAGCAGTACTTC
NA	TRBV12-3/TRBV12-4	TRBJ1-6	NA	CASSLAPRTRDKSEGNSPLHF	TGTGCCAGCAGTTTAGCCCCCCGAACCCGGGACAAAAGCGAAGGGAATTCACCCCTCCACTTT
NA	TRBV7-3	TRBJ2-6	NA	CASSPRLGGSEGSGANVLTF	TGTGCCAGCAGCCCAAGATTAGGGGGGAGTGAGGGCTCTGGGGCCAACGTCCTGACTTTC
TRBD1	TRBV10-3	TRBJ2-5	NA	CAISESRGQGGQETQYF	TGTGCCATCAGTGAGTCGAGAGGACAGGGGGGCCAAGAGACCCAGTACTTC
NA	TRBV9	TRBJ1-1	NA	CASSVVVGGTEAFF	TGTGCCAGCAGCGTAGTGGTGGGGGGCACTGAAGCTTTCTTT
NA	TRBV20-1	TRBJ2-2	NA	CSASWRDTGELFF	TGCAGTGCTAGTTGGCGGGACACCGGGGAGCTGTTTTTT
NA	TRBV6-1	TRBJ2-7	NA	CASRAGGDEQYF	TGTGCCAGCCGCGCAGGGGGGGACGAGCAGTACTTC
TRBD2	TRBV7-2	TRBJ2-1	NA	CASSSLGEGFNEQFF	TGTGCCAGCAGCTCCCTGGGGGAGGGGTTCAATGAGCAGTTCTTC
NA	TRBV7-6	TRBJ1-2	NA	CASSPRGEGGYTF	TGTGCCAGCAGCCCGCGGGGAGAGGGAGGCTACACCTTC
TRBD1	TRBV29-1	TRBJ2-7	NA	CSVGPGQGPYEQYF	TGCAGCGTTGGACCGGGACAGGGGCCCTACGAGCAGTACTTC
NA	TRBV18	TRBJ1-1	NA	CASSPEGGNTEAFF	TGTGCCAGCTCACCAGAGGGAGGGAACACTGAAGCTTTCTTT
NA	TRBV7-9	TRBJ2-7	NA	CASSPRGRGVYEQYF	TGTGCCAGCAGCCCTAGGGGCAGGGGCGTCTACGAGCAGTACTTC
NA	TRBV20-1	TRBJ2-1	NA	CSARAVGLYNEQFF	TGCAGTGCTAGAGCAGTTGGGCTTTACAATGAGCAGTTCTTC
NA	TRBV19	TRBJ1-1	NA	CASSPIGQPRDTEAFF	TGTGCCAGTAGTCCTATAGGACAGCCGAGAGACACTGAAGCTTTCTTT
TRBD1	TRBV20-1	TRBJ1-1	NA	CSARGGGRTEAFF	TGCAGTGCTAGAGGAGGGGGCCGCACTGAAGCTTTCTTT
NA	TRBV30	TRBJ2-3	NA	CAWSWSSTDTQYF	TGTGCCTGGAGTTGGTCAAGCACAGATACGCAGTATTTT
NA	TRBV20-1	TRBJ2-3	NA	CSVRLRNTQYF	TGCAGTGTAAGACTGCGGAATACGCAGTATTTT
TRBD1	TRBV20-1	TRBJ2-1	NA	CSARDGTGGRDEQFF	TGCAGTGCTAGAGATGGGACAGGGGGCCGTGATGAGCAGTTCTTC
TRBD2	TRBV3-1	TRBJ2-1	NA	CASRRTSGSNEQFF	TGTGCCAGCAGGCGAACTAGCGGGAGTAATGAGCAGTTCTTC
TRBD1	TRBV18	TRBJ2-5	NA	CASSSVQGDLETQYF	TGTGCCAGCTCGTCGGTACAGGGGGATCTAGAGACCCAGTACTTC
NA	TRBV11-2	TRBJ1-1	NA	CASSLFGLPGEAFF	TGTGCCAGCAGCTTATTTGGACTTCCCGGAGAAGCTTTCTTT
NA	TRBV5-1	TRBJ2-4	NA	CASSLGPEAKNIQYF	TGCGCCAGCAGCTTGGGACCGGAAGCCAAAAACATTCAGTACTTC
NA	TRBV12-3/TRBV12-4	TRBJ1-1	NA	CASCHRVGNTEAFF	TGTGCCAGCTGCCACAGGGTTGGGAACACTGAAGCTTTCTTT
NA	TRBV14	TRBJ2-2	NA	CASTLASLPGELFF	TGTGCCAGCACCTTAGCGTCCCTCCCCGGGGAGCTGTTTTTT
TRBD2	TRBV7-3	TRBJ2-1	NA	CASSSGPAGRGDEQFF	TGTGCCAGCAGCTCCGGCCCAGCGGGAAGAGGAGACGAGCAGTTCTTC
NA	TRBV6-1	TRBJ1-1	once	CASIRNTEAFF	TGTGCCAGCATTAGGAACACTGAAGCTTTCTTT
NA	TRBV6-1	TRBJ1-5	NA	CASSQGYSNQPQHF	TGTGCCAGCAGCCAGGGGTATAGCAATCAGCCCCAGCATTTT
TRBD2	TRBV6-1	TRBJ2-7	NA	CASSGVAGGREQYF	TGTGCCAGCAGTGGAGTAGCGGGGGGACGCGAGCAGTACTTC
TRBD2	TRBV9	TRBJ2-1	once	CASSLRAGVVEDEQFF	TGTGCCAGCAGCTTGAGAGCGGGAGTGGTTGAGGATGAGCAGTTCTTC